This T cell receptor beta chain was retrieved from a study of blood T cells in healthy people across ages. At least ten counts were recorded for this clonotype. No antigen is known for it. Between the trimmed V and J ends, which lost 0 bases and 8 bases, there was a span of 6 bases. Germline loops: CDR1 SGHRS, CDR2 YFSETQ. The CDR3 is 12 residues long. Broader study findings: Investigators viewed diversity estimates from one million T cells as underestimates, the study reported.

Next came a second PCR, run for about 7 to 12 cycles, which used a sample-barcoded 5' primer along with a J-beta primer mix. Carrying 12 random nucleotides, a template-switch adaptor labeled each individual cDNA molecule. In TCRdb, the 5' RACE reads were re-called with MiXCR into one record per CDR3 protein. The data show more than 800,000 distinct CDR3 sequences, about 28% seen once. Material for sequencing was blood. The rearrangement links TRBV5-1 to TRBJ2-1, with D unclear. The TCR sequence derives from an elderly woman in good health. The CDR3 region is CASSLGADEQFF. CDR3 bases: TGCGCCAGCAGCTTGGGGGCTGATGAGCAGTTCTTC.